These T cell receptor beta chains were read from a single sample in a study of cytomegalovirus exposure and HLA in healthy donors. Libraries were prepared by immunoSEQ multiplex PCR; TCRdb keeps only in-frame clonotypes and omits some of them. The repertoire consists of under 250,000 clones, with about four fifths occurring once and the leading ten covering roughly 10%. The sequenced sample consisted of PBMCs. The receptors were sampled from a woman in her 50s in good health and CMV-seropositive. Both conserved end residues are part of each CDR3. A D gene is named only where the DNA matches it firmly. A clone size is listed for some rows: how often the clone was seen (once, few, many), or a class if it is expanded.

size	J	D	V	CDR3	DNA
-	TRBJ1-1	TRBD1	TRBV19	CASSYEGARTEAFF	TGTGCCAGTAGTTACGAGGGGGCGCGGACTGAAGCTTTCTTT
-	TRBJ1-2	-	TRBV9	CASSTQGYGYTF	TGTGCCAGCAGCACTCAGGGGTATGGCTACACCTTC
-	TRBJ1-3	TRBD1	TRBV15	CATSRATLTGGSGNTIYF	TGTGCCACCAGCAGGGCTACCCTCACAGGGGGCTCTGGAAACACCATATATTTT
few	TRBJ1-1	-	TRBV4-1	CASSQFGRNTEAFF	TGCGCCAGCAGCCAATTTGGCAGGAACACTGAAGCTTTCTTT
-	TRBJ2-1	TRBD1	TRBV5-1	CASSLQGGNEQFF	TGCGCCAGCAGCTTACAGGGGGGCAATGAGCAGTTCTTC
-	TRBJ2-1	-	TRBV9	CASSVVRGPWDEQFF	TGTGCCAGCAGCGTAGTGCGGGGGCCTTGGGATGAGCAGTTCTTC
-	TRBJ1-6	-	TRBV7-2	CASSLAVTVMVYNSPLHF	TGTGCCAGCAGCTTAGCCGTGACAGTAATGGTGTATAATTCACCCCTCCACTTT
once	TRBJ2-7	TRBD1	TRBV6-5	CASSERQGIYEQYF	TGTGCCAGCAGTGAAAGACAGGGTATCTACGAGCAGTACTTC
-	TRBJ2-5	TRBD2	TRBV7-2	CASSPGTSGGRETQYF	TGTGCCAGCAGCCCCGGGACTAGCGGGGGGAGGGAGACCCAGTACTTC
once	TRBJ1-2	-	TRBV6-5	CASKPPSNYGYTF	TGTGCCAGCAAGCCTCCGTCTAACTATGGCTACACCTTC
-	TRBJ1-2	TRBD1	TRBV7-2	CASSVTGVAYGYTF	TGTGCCAGCAGCGTTACAGGGGTGGCCTATGGCTACACCTTC
-	TRBJ1-6	-	TRBV6-1	CASSATPPFGSPLHF	TGTGCCAGCAGTGCAACCCCTCCTTTCGGTTCACCCCTCCACTTT
-	TRBJ1-5	-	TRBV7-9	CASSLEQGGNQPQHF	TGTGCCAGCAGCTTGGAACAGGGTGGCAATCAGCCCCAGCATTTT
few	TRBJ2-4	-	TRBV28	CASSLRGSVRDIQYF	TGTGCCAGCAGTTTAAGAGGGAGTGTGAGGGACATTCAGTACTTC
-	TRBJ2-7	TRBD2	TRBV7-8	CASSLVLAGNYEQYF	TGTGCCAGCAGCTTAGTTCTAGCGGGGAACTACGAGCAGTACTTC
-	TRBJ1-5	-	TRBV15	CATSPGVGGNQPQHF	TGTGCCACCAGCCCAGGTGTTGGAGGGAACCAGCCCCAGCATTTT
-	TRBJ1-2	-	TRBV2	CASKRSNNGYTF	TGTGCCAGCAAGAGGTCGAATAACGGCTACACCTTC
-	TRBJ1-4	-	TRBV28	CASTFRGLNEKLFF	TGTGCCAGCACCTTTCGAGGTTTGAATGAAAAACTGTTTTTT
-	TRBJ2-1	-	TRBV28	CASSFRRGGEQFF	TGTGCCAGCAGTTTTCGGAGGGGCGGTGAGCAGTTCTTC
-	TRBJ1-4	-	TRBV5-4	CASSSGGSLGEKLFF	TGTGCCAGCAGCTCAGGAGGGAGTTTAGGTGAAAAACTGTTTTTT
-	TRBJ1-2	-	TRBV6-5	CASSTDPYGYTF	TGTGCCAGCAGTACAGACCCTTATGGCTACACCTTC
few	TRBJ1-1	-	TRBV7-2	CASSLGVGTPSTEAFF	TGTGCCAGCAGCTTAGGAGTTGGGACACCGAGCACTGAAGCTTTCTTT
once	TRBJ1-2	-	TRBV27	CASSPARTGTSGYTF	TGTGCCAGCAGTCCCGCCAGGACGGGTACTAGTGGCTACACCTTC
-	TRBJ2-7	TRBD2	TRBV28	CASSLGSGGTYEQYF	TGTGCCAGCAGTTTAGGCAGCGGGGGGACCTACGAGCAGTACTTC
-	TRBJ1-3	-	TRBV9	CASSFRGDSGNTIYF	TGTGCCAGCAGCTTTCGGGGGGACTCTGGAAACACCATATATTTT
-	TRBJ2-7	TRBD1	TRBV28	CASRLQGAEQYF	TGTGCCAGCAGGTTACAGGGGGCCGAGCAGTACTTC
-	TRBJ2-2	TRBD1	TRBV6-5	CASRTDRVATGELFF	TGTGCCAGCAGGACAGACAGGGTAGCGACCGGGGAGCTGTTTTTT
-	TRBJ1-2	-	TRBV2	CASSELEGNYGCTF	TGTGCCAGCAGTGAATTGGAGGGAAACTATGGCTGCACCTTC
-	TRBJ1-1	-	TRBV7-6	CASSLRDPTEAFF	TGTGCCAGCAGCTTACGGGATCCCACTGAAGCTTTCTTT
-	TRBJ2-1	TRBD1	TRBV18	CASSLGTGSYNEQFF	TGTGCCAGCTCATTAGGGACAGGCTCCTACAATGAGCAGTTCTTC
-	TRBJ2-4	-	TRBV6-1	CASSIGQRWQHIQYF	TGTGCCAGCAGTATCGGACAGCGGTGGCAACACATTCAGTACTTC
-	TRBJ2-7	TRBD1	TRBV11-2	CASSLDRGQGISYEQYF	TGTGCCAGCAGCTTAGATCGAGGACAGGGGATCTCCTACGAGCAGTACTTC
-	TRBJ1-2	-	TRBV25-1	CASSSGGSFGNTF	TGTGCCAGCAGTTCCGGGGGGAGCTTCGGGAACACCTTC
-	TRBJ1-1	TRBD1	TRBV15	CATSRDRGRNTEAFF	TGTGCCACCAGCAGGGACAGGGGGCGAAACACTGAAGCTTTCTTT
-	TRBJ1-2	-	TRBV5-1	CASSPQAGGYTF	TGCGCCAGCAGCCCCCAGGCAGGTGGCTACACCTTC
few	TRBJ2-3	TRBD2	TRBV6-1	CASRTSGGGDTQYF	TGTGCCAGCAGGACTAGCGGGGGGGGAGATACGCAGTATTTT
-	TRBJ1-2	-	TRBV6-6	CASIPQALSNYGYTF	TGTGCCAGCATCCCTCAAGCCTTATCTAACTATGGCTACACCTTC
-	TRBJ1-1	-	TRBV5-1	CASSLAGGYRTIEAFF	TGCGCCAGCAGCTTGGCCGGCGGGTATCGAACAATTGAAGCTTTCTTT
-	TRBJ2-5	TRBD1	TRBV7-3	CASSVSGTAQETQYF	TGTGCCAGCAGCGTAAGTGGGACAGCGCAAGAGACCCAGTACTTC
-	TRBJ2-7	TRBD2	TRBV11-1	CASSLLGLAGAYEQYF	TGTGCCAGCAGCTTATTAGGACTAGCGGGCGCCTACGAGCAGTACTTC
-	TRBJ1-3	TRBD1	TRBV28	CASSPGQGGNTIYF	TGTGCCAGCAGTCCCGGACAGGGTGGAAACACCATATATTTT
-	TRBJ1-4	TRBD1	TRBV19	CASSMRDRVGEKLFF	TGTGCCAGTAGTATGAGGGACAGGGTGGGTGAAAAACTGTTTTTT
-	TRBJ2-1	TRBD1	TRBV6-6	CASSYLTTGRNEQFF	TGTGCCAGCAGTTACCTCACGACAGGGCGCAATGAGCAGTTCTTC
-	TRBJ2-3	TRBD2	TRBV6-5	CASSYQAGGMTDTQYF	TGTGCCAGCAGTTATCAAGCGGGGGGTATGACAGATACGCAGTATTTT
-	TRBJ1-5	TRBD1	TRBV6-1	CASLLSWDSGQPQHF	TGTGCCAGCCTACTCTCTTGGGACAGCGGTCAGCCCCAGCATTTT
-	TRBJ2-7	-	TRBV18	CASSPVSPGEQYF	TGTGCCAGCTCACCCGTCTCTCCGGGCGAGCAGTACTTC
once	TRBJ1-2	TRBD1	TRBV4-1	CASSRDRDFYGYTF	TGCGCCAGCAGCCGGGACAGGGACTTTTATGGCTACACCTTC
-	TRBJ1-3	-	TRBV21-1	CASSRDRALSLSGNTIYF	TGTGCCAGCAGCAGAGACAGGGCTTTATCTTTATCTGGAAACACCATATATTTT
-	TRBJ1-5	-	TRBV7-9	CASSLAAEDQPQHF	TGTGCCAGCAGCTTAGCGGCAGAGGATCAGCCCCAGCATTTT
-	TRBJ2-3	TRBD1	TRBV9	CASSAPMGQGATDTQYF	TGTGCCAGCAGCGCCCCTATGGGACAGGGAGCGACAGATACGCAGTATTTT
-	TRBJ1-1	-	TRBV6-6	CASRPGLLEAFF	TGTGCCAGCAGGCCCGGTCTGCTAGAAGCTTTCTTT